This entry lists 23 T cell receptor beta chains sequenced from one sample in a study of cytomegalovirus exposure and HLA in healthy donors. The PCR employed 60 Vbeta primers together with 13 Jbeta primers. Here immunoSEQ multiplex PCR was the method, and the copy in TCRdb shows in-frame clones only, minus some. The data contain 150,000 to 200,000 clones, over 80% of them singletons. The material sequenced was PBMCs. Receptor source: a girl between 10 and 17 years old in good health and CMV-seropositive.

The genes are TRBV5-4 and TRBJ2-7, with D perhaps matching TRBD2 (7 bases). The CDR3 is 18 amino acids. Trimming removed 4 bases from V and 3 bases from J, with 26 bases in between. The germline gives CDR1 SGHNT, CDR2 YYREEE (reference sequence). CDR3 region: CASSRGGLHGGLNYEQYF. The CDR3 DNA follows: TGTGCCAGCAGCCGTGGGGGCCTACACGGGGGGCTCAACTACGAGCAGTACTTC.

This clone has only a few counts. The chain couples TRBV5-1 to TRBJ2-2; 9 bases are a match to TRBD1. This CDR3 is built from 17 residues. V lost 0 bases and J lost 7; bases outside the gene matches: 10. Per the germline V gene, CDR1 is SGHRS and CDR2 is YFSETQ. The chain's CDR3 is CASSLGAGQGSSGELFF. DNA of the CDR3: TGCGCCAGCAGCTTGGGAGCCGGACAGGGGAGCAGCGGGGAGCTGTTTTTT.

The rearrangement uses TRBV6-1 and TRBJ1-6; D is ambiguous. Germline loops: CDR1 MNHNS, CDR2 SASEGT. V lost 7 bases, J lost 17 bases, and 15 bases lay in between. This CDR3 has 11 residues. The CDR3 sequence is CASTSVGPVHF. In DNA form, the CDR3 reads TGTGCCAGCACCAGTGTTGGGCCAGTCCACTTT.

CDR3 sequence reads: CASSLEGEGYTGELFF. The DNA for the CDR3 is TGTGCCAGCAGCTTGGAGGGGGAGGGGTACACCGGGGAGCTGTTTTTT. The chain employs TRBV11-2 and TRBJ2-2; possibly TRBD2 for D (7 bases). V was clipped by 3 bases and J by 3 bases, with 14 bases between them. From germline, CDR1 is SGHAT and CDR2 FQNNGV. The length of the CDR3 is 16 residues.

The chain combines TRBV29-1 with TRBJ2-2, with D possibly TRBD1 on 5 matching bases. Germline V gene data show CDR1 as SQVTM and CDR2 as ANQGSEA. This CDR3 spans 12 amino acids. Trimming removed 6 bases from V and 6 bases from J, with 11 bases in between. DNA of the CDR3: TGCAGCGTACCGGACATCTCCGGGGAGCTGTTTTTT. Protein: CSVPDISGELFF.

This clone was counted only a few times. The J gene is TRBJ1-1, the V gene TRBV12-2. TRBV12-2 is given as a pseudogene. The CDR3 is made up of 16 amino acids. In DNA, the CDR3 is TGTGCAAGTCGCTTTGGGAGGGGCCAGGAGAACACTGAAGCTTTCTTT. Residues: CASRFGRGQENTEAFF.

The sample holds a few counts of this clone. The chain employs TRBV7-2 and TRBJ2-7, with D possibly being TRBD1 (6 bases). V dropped 3 bases and J dropped 2 bases, with 14 bases sitting between them. Germline V CDR1 and CDR2: SGHTA, FQGNSA. There are 15 residues in the CDR3. The CDR3: CASSFSGADTYEQYF. The CDR3 region has the DNA TGTGCCAGCAGCTTTTCAGGGGCAGACACCTACGAGCAGTACTTC.

The V call is TRBV7-9, the J call TRBJ2-3, with TRBD2 as a possible D gene (5 bases). Germline V gene lookup returns CDR1 SEHNR and CDR2 FQNEAQ (reference sequence). With 5 bases removed from V and 0 bases from J, the gap between germline ends came to 9 bases. The CDR3 runs 14 residues. The CDR3 sequence: CASSLDSSTDTQYF. In DNA, the CDR3 is TGTGCCAGCAGCCTGGACTCTAGCACAGATACGCAGTATTTT.

The chain has TRBV19 and TRBJ2-2, with 14 positions matching TRBD2. The CDR3 has 18 residues. The J segment lost 3 bases and the V segment lost 8 bases, leaving 11 bases of the junction unmatched. Germline V lookup: CDR1 LNHDA, CDR2 SQIVND (reference sequence). CDR3 DNA sequence: TGTGCCAGTTCCCGGGGACTAGCGGGAGTGGCGGACACCGGGGAGCTGTTTTTT. Its translation: CASSRGLAGVADTGELFF. Complete variable domain (other parts from reference TRBV19 and TRBJ2-2): DGGITQSPKYLFRKEGQNVTLSCEQNLNHDAMYWYRQDPGQGLRLIYYSQIVNDFQKGDIAEGYSVSREKKESFPLTVTSAQKNPTAFYLCASSRGLAGVADTGELFFGEGSRLTVL.

The J gene is TRBJ2-7, the V gene TRBV28, with D perhaps TRBD1 (5 bases). Per the germline V gene, CDR1 is MDHEN and CDR2 is SYDVKM. V was trimmed by 11 bases and J by 4 bases, leaving 18 bases between them. The CDR3 length is 13 residues. The CDR3 spells CAAARQGVYEQYF. In nucleotides, the CDR3 is TGTGCCGCCGCCCGGCAGGGCGTATACGAGCAGTACTTC.

This sequence joins TRBV28 and TRBJ1-3, with D possibly TRBD1 on 5 matching bases. The CDR3 runs 16 residues. The V end was cut by 4 bases, the J end by 0 bases, with 13 bases between. Looked up from germline, CDR1 is MDHEN and CDR2 is SYDVKM. The CDR3 reads CASSSVQEYSGNTIYF. The DNA for the CDR3 is TGTGCCAGCAGTTCGGTACAGGAATACTCTGGAAACACCATATATTTT.

J is TRBJ1-1 and V is TRBV12-5; D is unresolved. The CDR3 spans 16 residues. V was clipped by 3 bases and J by 4 bases, with 18 bases between them. CDR1 and CDR2 from the germline V gene are LGHNT and FRNRAP. The CDR3 DNA reads TGTGCTAGTGGTTTAGCGCGCGGAGGGCGGCGCACTGAAGCTTTCTTT. Residues: CASGLARGGRRTEAFF.

This sequence joins TRBV7-9 and TRBJ2-7, with 9 bases aligning to TRBD2. The CDR3 extends over 19 amino acids. Germline V CDR1 and CDR2: SEHNR, FQNEAQ (reference sequence). V was clipped by 4 bases and J by 3 bases; unmatched bases: 19. CDR3 loop: CASSSTGTSSTRPLYEQYF. In DNA, the CDR3 is TGTGCCAGCAGCTCTACCGGGACTAGCTCAACCCGGCCCCTCTACGAGCAGTACTTC.

The chain has TRBV7-9 and TRBJ2-1; 10 nucleotides align to TRBD2. Per germline, CDR1 SEHNR and CDR2 FQNEAQ (reference sequence). With V trimmed by 1 base and J by 5 bases, 5 bases remained unmatched. The CDR3 sequence is 16 residues long. The CDR3 coding sequence is TGTGCCAGCAGCTTAGAACTAGCGGGGAGCGACAATGAGCAGTTCTTC. Protein product: CASSLELAGSDNEQFF.

V and J are TRBV4-3 and TRBJ1-1, with D tentatively TRBD1 (5 bases). Germline V lookup: CDR1 LGHNA, CDR2 YSLEER. CDR3 length equals 14 residues. The V and J ends lost 3 bases and 3 bases respectively, with 11 bases between them. CDR3 sequence reads: CASSHYQGDTEAFF. The CDR3 nucleotides read TGCGCCAGCAGCCATTATCAGGGCGACACTGAAGCTTTCTTT.

The chain recombines TRBV5-1 with TRBJ1-3, with D possibly matching TRBD1 (5 bases). Deletions cut 4 bases from V and 2 bases from J, with 10 bases between. The germline CDR1 and CDR2 sequences are SGHRS and YFSETQ. CDR3 size: 14 residues. The CDR3 loop is CASSADSTGNTIYF. The CDR3 DNA follows: TGCGCCAGCAGCGCCGACAGTACTGGAAACACCATATATTTT.

The chain has TRBV2 and TRBJ2-7, with 8 bases fitting TRBD1. CDR1 and CDR2 from the germline V gene are SNHLY and FYNNEI. The CDR3 covers 13 residues. Germline trimming cut 3 bases from V and 11 bases from J; bases unmatched to any gene: 9. The CDR3 DNA reads TGTGCCAGCAGTGATGGACAGGGCGGGTTCAAGTACTTC. Its protein is CASSDGQGGFKYF.

The chain carries TRBV30 and TRBJ1-6; 7 bases line up with TRBD1. J lost 7 bases, V lost 2 bases, and 5 bases had no gene match. Germline CDR1 reads GTSNPN; CDR2 reads SVGIG (reference sequence). This CDR3 has 14 residues. The CDR3 region has the DNA TGTGCCTGGAGTAAGGGACAGCTAAATTCACCCCTCCACTTT. Translating it yields CAWSKGQLNSPLHF. Supplemented by reference TRBV30 and TRBJ1-6, the full variable domain reads SQTIHQWPATLVQPVGSPLSLECTVEGTSNPNLYWYRQAAGRGLQLLFYSVGIGQISSEVPQNLSASRPQDRQFILSSKKLLLSDSGFYLCAWSKGQLNSPLHFGNGTRLTVT.

The chain has TRBV4-3 and TRBJ2-1; 7 bases line up with TRBD1. Trimming removed 1 base from V and 2 bases from J; junction bases left unmatched: 8. CDR1 is LGHNA, CDR2 YSLEER, per germline. This CDR3 is built from 17 residues. The CDR3 DNA is TGCGCCAGCAGCCAAGCAGGGACAGCAAATACCTACAATGAGCAGTTCTTC. Its translation is CASSQAGTANTYNEQFF.

The chain carries TRBV7-2 and TRBJ2-3; maybe TRBD2 (6 bases). Germline V gene data show CDR1 as SGHTA and CDR2 as FQGNSA. This CDR3 region has 15 residues. Trimming pared 2 bases from V and 3 bases from J, leaving 12 bases between. DNA for the CDR3: TGTGCCAGCAGCTTAAGGGCAGGGAGGACAGATACGCAGTATTTT. Amino acid sequence: CASSLRAGRTDTQYF.

The chain joins TRBV7-6 to TRBJ2-3; no reliable D call. The V and J ends lost 0 bases and 2 bases respectively, with 15 bases between them. From germline, CDR1 is SGHVS and CDR2 FNYEAQ. The CDR3 has 17 amino acids. CDR3 nucleotides: TGTGCCAGCAGCTTAGCTAAACAGAACACTTACACAGATACGCAGTATTTT. The encoded protein is CASSLAKQNTYTDTQYF.

The rearrangement links TRBV4-1 to TRBJ1-1; tentatively, D is TRBD1 (6 bases). The CDR3 runs to 16 residues. Germline V gives CDR1 MGHRA, CDR2 YSYEKL. V was shortened by 4 bases and J by 2 bases, with 17 bases between the two germline ends. In DNA, the CDR3 is TGCGCCAGCAGCCCATATGGGGGCCCACCTAACACTGAAGCTTTCTTT. Protein sequence: CASSPYGGPPNTEAFF.

The chain employs TRBV7-2 and TRBJ2-7, with 13 bases that match TRBD2. This CDR3 contains 18 residues. The V gene end was trimmed by 1 base and the J gene end by 1 base; junction bases not matched to a gene: 7. The germline CDR1 and CDR2 sequences are SGHTA and FQGNSA. The CDR3 protein is CASSLDWTSGRPSYEQYF. CDR3 sequence (DNA): TGTGCCAGCAGCTTAGACTGGACTAGCGGGAGACCTTCCTACGAGCAGTACTTC. Using reference TRBV7-2 and TRBJ2-7 for the parts outside the CDR3, the full variable domain is GAGVSQSPSNKVTEKGKDVELRCDPISGHTALYWYRQSLGQGLEFLIYFQGNSAPDKSGLPSDRFSAERTGGSVSTLTIQRTQQEDSAVYLCASSLDWTSGRPSYEQYFGPGTRLTVT.